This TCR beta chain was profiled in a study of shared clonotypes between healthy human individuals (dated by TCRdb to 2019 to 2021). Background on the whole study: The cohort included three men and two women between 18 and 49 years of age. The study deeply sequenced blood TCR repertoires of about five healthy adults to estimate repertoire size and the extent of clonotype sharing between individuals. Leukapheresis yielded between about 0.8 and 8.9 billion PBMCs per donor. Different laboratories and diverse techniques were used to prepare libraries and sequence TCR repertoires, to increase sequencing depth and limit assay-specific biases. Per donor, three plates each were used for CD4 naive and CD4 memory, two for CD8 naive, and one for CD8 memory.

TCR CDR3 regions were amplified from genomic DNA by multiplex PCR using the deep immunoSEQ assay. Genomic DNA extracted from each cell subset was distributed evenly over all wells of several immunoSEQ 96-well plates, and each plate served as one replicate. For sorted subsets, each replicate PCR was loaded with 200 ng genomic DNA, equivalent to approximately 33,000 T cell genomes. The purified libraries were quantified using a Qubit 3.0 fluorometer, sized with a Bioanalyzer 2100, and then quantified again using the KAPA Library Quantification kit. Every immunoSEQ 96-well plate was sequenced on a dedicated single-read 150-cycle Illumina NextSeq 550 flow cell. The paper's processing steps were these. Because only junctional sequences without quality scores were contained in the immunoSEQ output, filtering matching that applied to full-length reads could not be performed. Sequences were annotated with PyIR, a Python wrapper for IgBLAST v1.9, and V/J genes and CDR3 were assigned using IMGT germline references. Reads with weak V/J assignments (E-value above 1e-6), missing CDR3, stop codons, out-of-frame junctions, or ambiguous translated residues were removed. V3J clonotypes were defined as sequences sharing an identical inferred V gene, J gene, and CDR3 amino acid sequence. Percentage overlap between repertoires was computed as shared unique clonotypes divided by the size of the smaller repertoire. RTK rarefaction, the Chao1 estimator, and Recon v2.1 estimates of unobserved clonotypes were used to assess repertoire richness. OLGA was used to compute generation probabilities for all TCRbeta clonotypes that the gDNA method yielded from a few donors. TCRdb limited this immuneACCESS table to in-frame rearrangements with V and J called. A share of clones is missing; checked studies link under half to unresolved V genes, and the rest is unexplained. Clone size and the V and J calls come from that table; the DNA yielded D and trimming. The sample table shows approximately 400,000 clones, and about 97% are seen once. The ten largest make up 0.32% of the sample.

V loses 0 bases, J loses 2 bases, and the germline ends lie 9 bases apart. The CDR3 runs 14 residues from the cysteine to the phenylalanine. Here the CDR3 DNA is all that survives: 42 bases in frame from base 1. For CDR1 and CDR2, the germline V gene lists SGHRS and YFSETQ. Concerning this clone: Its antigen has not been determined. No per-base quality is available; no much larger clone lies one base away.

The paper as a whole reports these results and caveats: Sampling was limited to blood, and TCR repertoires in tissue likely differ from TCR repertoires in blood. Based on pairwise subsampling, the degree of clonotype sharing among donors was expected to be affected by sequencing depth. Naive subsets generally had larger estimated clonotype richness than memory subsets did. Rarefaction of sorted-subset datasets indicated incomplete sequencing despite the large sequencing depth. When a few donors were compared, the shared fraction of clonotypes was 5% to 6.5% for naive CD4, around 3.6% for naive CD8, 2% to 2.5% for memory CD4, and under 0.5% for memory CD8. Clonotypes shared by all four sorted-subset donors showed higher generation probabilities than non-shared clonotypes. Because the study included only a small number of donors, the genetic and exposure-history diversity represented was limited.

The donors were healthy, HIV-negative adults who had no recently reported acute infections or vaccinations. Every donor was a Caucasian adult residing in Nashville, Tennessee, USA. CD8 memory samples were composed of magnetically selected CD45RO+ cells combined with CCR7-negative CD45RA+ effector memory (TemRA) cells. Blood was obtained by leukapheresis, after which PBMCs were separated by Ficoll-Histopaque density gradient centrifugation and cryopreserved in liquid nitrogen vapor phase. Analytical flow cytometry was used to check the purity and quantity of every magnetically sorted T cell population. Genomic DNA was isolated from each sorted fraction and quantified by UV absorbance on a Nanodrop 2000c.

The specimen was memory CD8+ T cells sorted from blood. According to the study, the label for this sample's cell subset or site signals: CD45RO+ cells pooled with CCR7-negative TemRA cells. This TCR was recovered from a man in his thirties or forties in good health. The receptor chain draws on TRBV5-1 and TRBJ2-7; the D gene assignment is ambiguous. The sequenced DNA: TGCGCCAGCAGCTTGGAGGGCGCCCCCTACGAGCAGTACTTC. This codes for CASSLEGAPYEQYF.